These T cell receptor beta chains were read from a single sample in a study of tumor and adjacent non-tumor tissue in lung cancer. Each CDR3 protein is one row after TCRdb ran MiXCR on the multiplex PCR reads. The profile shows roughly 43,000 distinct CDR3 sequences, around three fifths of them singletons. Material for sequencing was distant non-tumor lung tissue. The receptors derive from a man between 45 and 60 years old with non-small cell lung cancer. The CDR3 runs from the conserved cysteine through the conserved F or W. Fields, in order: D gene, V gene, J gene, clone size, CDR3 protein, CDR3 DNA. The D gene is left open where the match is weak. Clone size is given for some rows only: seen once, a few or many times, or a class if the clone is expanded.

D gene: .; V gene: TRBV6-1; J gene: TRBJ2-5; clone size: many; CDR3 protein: CASSEVEGWRETQYF; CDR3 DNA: TGTGCCAGCAGTGAAGTGGAGGGATGGCGAGAGACCCAGTACTTC
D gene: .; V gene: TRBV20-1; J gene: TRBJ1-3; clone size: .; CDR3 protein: CGAPFGWGAVGNTIYF; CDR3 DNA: TGCGGTGCCCCGTTCGGGTGGGGGGCGGTAGGAAACACCATATATTTT
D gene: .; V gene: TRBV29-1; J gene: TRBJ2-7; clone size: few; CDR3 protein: CSVRARASYEQYF; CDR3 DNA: TGCAGCGTTAGGGCTAGAGCCTCCTACGAGCAGTACTTC
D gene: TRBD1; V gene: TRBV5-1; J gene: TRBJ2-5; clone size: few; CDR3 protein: CASSLTGANQETQYF; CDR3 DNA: TGCGCCAGCAGCTTGACAGGGGCGAACCAAGAGACCCAGTACTTC
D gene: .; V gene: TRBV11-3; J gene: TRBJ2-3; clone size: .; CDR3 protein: CARSLDQNTDTQYF; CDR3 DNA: TGTGCCAGGAGCTTAGACCAGAACACAGATACACAGTATTTT
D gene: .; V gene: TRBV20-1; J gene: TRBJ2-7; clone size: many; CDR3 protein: CSARGRLSLGEQYF; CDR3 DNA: TGCAGTGCTAGAGGGCGACTGTCCCTGGGGGAGCAGTACTTC
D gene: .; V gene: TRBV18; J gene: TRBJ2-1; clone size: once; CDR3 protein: CASSPSPNEQFF; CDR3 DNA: TGTGCCAGCTCACCTTCCCCGAATGAGCAGTTCTTC
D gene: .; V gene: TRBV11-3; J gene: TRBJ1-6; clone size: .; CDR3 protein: CASSLHGGDNSPLRF; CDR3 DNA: TGTGCCAGCAGCCTCCACGGAGGGGATAATTCACCCCTCCGCTTT
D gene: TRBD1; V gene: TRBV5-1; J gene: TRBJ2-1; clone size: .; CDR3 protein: CAGSTGQNYNEQFF; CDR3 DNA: TGTGCCGGCAGTACGGGACAGAATTACAATGAGCAGTTCTTC
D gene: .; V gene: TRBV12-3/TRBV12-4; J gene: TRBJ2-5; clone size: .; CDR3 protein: CANSLPDTQEAQYF; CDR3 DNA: TGTGCCAACAGTTTACCGGACACCCAAGAGGCCCAGTACTTC
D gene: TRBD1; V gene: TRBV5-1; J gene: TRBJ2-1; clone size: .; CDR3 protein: CASSFGQAQFF; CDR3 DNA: TGCGCCAGCAGCTTCGGACAGGCTCAGTTCTTC
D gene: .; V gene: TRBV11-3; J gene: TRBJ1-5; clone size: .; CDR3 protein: CASRLDNVNQPQHF; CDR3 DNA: TGTGCCAGCAGGTTAGACAATGTCAATCAGCCCCAGCATTTT
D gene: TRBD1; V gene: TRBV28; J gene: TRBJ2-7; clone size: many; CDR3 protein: CASSPFYRGPIYEQYF; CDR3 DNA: TGTGCCAGCAGTCCGTTTTACAGGGGCCCCATCTACGAGCAGTACTTC
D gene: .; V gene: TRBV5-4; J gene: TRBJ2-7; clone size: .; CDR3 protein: CASSLDQDHYEQYF; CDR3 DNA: TGTGCTAGCAGCTTGGATCAGGACCACTACGAGCAGTACTTC
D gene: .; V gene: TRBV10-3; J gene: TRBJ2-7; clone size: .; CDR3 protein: CAISEGDWLYEQYF; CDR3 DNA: TGCGCCATCAGCGAGGGGGACTGGCTCTACGAGCAGTACTTC
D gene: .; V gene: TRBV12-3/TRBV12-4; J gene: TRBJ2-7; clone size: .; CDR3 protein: CASSLAWRRGDAYEQYF; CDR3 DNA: TGTGCCAGCAGTTTAGCGTGGCGGCGGGGTGATGCCTACGAGCAGTACTTC
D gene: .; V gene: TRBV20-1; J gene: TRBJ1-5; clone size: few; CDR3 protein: CSARGDTNQPQHF; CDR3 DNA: TGCAGTGCTAGAGGGGACACCAATCAGCCCCAGCATTTT
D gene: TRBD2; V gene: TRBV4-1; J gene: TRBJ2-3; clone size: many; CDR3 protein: CASSQLKGAGGPDTQYF; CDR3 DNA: TGCGCCAGCAGCCAACTCAAGGGAGCGGGAGGCCCAGATACGCAGTATTTT
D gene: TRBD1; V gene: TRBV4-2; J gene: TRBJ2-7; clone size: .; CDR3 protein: CASSPGQGPCCEQYF; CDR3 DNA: TGTGCCAGCAGCCCGGGACAGGGCCCCTGCTGCGAGCAGTACTTC
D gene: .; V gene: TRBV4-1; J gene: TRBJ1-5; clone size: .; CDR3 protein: CASSPSPPDYPGPLGQPQHF; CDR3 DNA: TGCGCCAGCAGCCCCTCACCTCCGGACTACCCGGGCCCTTTAGGGCAACCCCAGCATTTT
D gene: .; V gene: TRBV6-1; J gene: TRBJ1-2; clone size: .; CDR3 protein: CASREKRGFLYGYSF; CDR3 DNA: TGTGCCAGCAGAGAGAAAAGGGGATTCCTTTATGGCTACAGCTTC
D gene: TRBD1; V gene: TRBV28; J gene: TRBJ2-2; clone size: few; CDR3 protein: CASNYRDRATGELFF; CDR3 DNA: TGTGCCAGCAACTACCGGGACAGGGCCACCGGGGAGCTGTTTTTT
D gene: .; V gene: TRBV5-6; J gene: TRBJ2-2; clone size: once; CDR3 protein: CDSSLEAGELFF; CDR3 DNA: TGTGATAGCAGCTTGGAGGCCGGGGAGCTGTTTTTT